This T cell receptor (beta chain) was found in a study of blood T cell repertoires in COVID-19. Study at large: Some COVID-19 samples were acute and others convalescent; all came from the United States, Italy and Spain. T cells, B-cell-depleted T cells, or PBMCs supplied cDNA or gDNA.

Original handling: From reference gene primer amplification, estimates of nucleated cell counts were derived. Assay used: immunoSEQ multiplex PCR; TCRdb lists only in-frame clones, some missing. The DNA was the basis for D and trimming; V, J and clone size are from that table. The repertoire holds over 60,000 clones, with about 81% as singletons. Per the germline V gene, CDR1 is SNHLY and CDR2 is FYNNEI. The trim removed 6 bases at V and 4 bases at J, leaving 2 bases unmatched. The CDR3 is made up of 14 amino acids. The TCR was taken from a human donor in a cohort sampled during active COVID-19. Specimen: peripheral blood. The rearrangement joins TRBV2 to TRBJ2-2; TRBD2 matches at 10 bases. DNA of the CDR3: TGTGCCAGCAGCCTAGCGGGGGTCACCGGGGAGCTGTTTTTT. Residues: CASSLAGVTGELFF.